The clone carrying this T cell receptor (beta chain) was picked up one time. The antigen is undetermined. Germline values: CDR1 GTSNPN, CDR2 SVGIG (reference sequence). This CDR3 contains 16 residues. Germline trimming cut 0 bases from V and 0 bases from J; bases unmatched to any gene: 4. TCRdb's copy holds only in-frame clones and misses some; the assay was immunoSEQ multiplex PCR. The data contain approximately 26,000 clones, approximately 77% of them singletons. The data are from a study of T cells in narcolepsy. The wider study: Donors had narcolepsy type 1 or type 2, or were healthy controls. The study, taken as a whole, reports: Blood of same and different patients, but not healthy controls, reportedly held recurring autoreactive clonotypes. Some memory CD4+ repertoires had no autoreactive clone sequences.

J is TRBJ1-5 and V is TRBV30, with 8 bases fitting TRBD1. Sequencing was carried out using memory (CD45RA-) CD4+ T cells from blood. This clonotype originated in a human donor in good health. The DNA of the CDR3 is TGTGCCTGGAGTGTGGGACAGGTCTATAGCAATCAGCCCCAGCATTTT. The encoded protein is CAWSVGQVYSNQPQHF.